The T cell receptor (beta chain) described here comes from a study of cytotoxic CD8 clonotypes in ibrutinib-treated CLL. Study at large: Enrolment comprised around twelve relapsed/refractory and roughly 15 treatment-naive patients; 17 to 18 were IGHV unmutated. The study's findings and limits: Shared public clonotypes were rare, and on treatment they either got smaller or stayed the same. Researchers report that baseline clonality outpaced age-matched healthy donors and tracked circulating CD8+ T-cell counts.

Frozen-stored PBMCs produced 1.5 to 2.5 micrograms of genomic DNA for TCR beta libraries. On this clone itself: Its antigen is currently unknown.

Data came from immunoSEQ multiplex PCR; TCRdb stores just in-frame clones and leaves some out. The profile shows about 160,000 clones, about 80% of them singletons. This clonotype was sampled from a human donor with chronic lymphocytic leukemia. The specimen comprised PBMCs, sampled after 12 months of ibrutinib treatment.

In DNA, the CDR3 is TGTGCCTGGAACCGGGACACACAAGAGACCCAGTACTTC. This codes for CAWNRDTQETQYF. V and J are TRBV30 and TRBJ2-5, with D tentatively TRBD1 (6 bases). Per the germline V gene, CDR1 is GTSNPN and CDR2 is SVGIG (reference sequence). There are 13 residues in the CDR3. V was cut by 4 bases and J by 2 bases, with 11 bases left in between.